These 20 T cell receptor beta chains were all obtained from the same sample, sequenced in a study of identifying expanded T cells in peripheral blood. Profiling relied on immunoSEQ multiplex PCR, and the TCRdb table lists in-frame clones only, not all of them. The sample contains some 100,000 clones, approximately 90% of which appear only once. Sequencing input: blood. These receptor sequences come from a person between 18 and 75 years old in good health.

V gene TRBV27 combines with J gene TRBJ2-2, with D uncertain. Trimming pared 1 base from V and 5 bases from J, leaving 8 bases between. CDR3 size: 14 residues. Germline V lookup: CDR1 MNHEY, CDR2 SMNVEV (reference sequence). CDR3 nucleotides: TGTGCCAGCAGTTTATGGTCGAGTACCGGGGAGCTGTTTTTT. Translation gives CASSLWSSTGELFF.

The J gene is TRBJ1-1, the V gene TRBV18; D possibly corresponds to TRBD1 (5 bases). Germline CDR1 is KGHSH and CDR2 is LQKENI. The CDR3 spans 16 residues. Trimming stripped 2 bases from V and 5 bases from J, with 18 bases between. The CDR3 is CASSPGNEGRGTEAFF. The CDR3 nucleotides read TGTGCCAGCTCACCAGGGAATGAGGGGCGCGGAACTGAAGCTTTCTTT.

The CDR3 reads CASSLRGRGPGNTIYF. In DNA form, the CDR3 reads TGTGCCAGCAGTTTAAGGGGCAGGGGGCCTGGAAACACCATATATTTT. The V call is TRBV28, the J call TRBJ1-3; 8 nucleotides align to TRBD1. The CDR3 length is 16 residues. The junction had 5 bases not matched to a gene; V was cut back by 2 bases and J by 2 bases. CDR1 MDHEN and CDR2 SYDVKM come from the germline V gene.

The CDR3 DNA follows: TGTGCCAGCAGTGAATCAGGGGTGGACAGGCGATATGGCTACACCTTC. Translated: CASSESGVDRRYGYTF. The rearrangement joins TRBV6-1 to TRBJ1-2; 7 positions match TRBD1. CDR1 MNHNS and CDR2 SASEGT come from the germline V gene. The CDR3 runs to 16 residues. Trimming took 2 bases from V and 5 from J; bases not matched to a gene: 11.

In its sample, this clone was seen a few times. The chain has TRBV14 and TRBJ1-2, with D unresolved. V was pared by 0 bases and J by 2 bases, with 7 bases between. Germline V gene data show CDR1 as SGHDN and CDR2 as FVKESK. This CDR3 spans 14 amino acids. The CDR3, as DNA: TGTGCCAGCAGCCAAGATGGCAAGAACTATGGCTACACCTTC. Translating it yields CASSQDGKNYGYTF.

This clone has more than one count but fewer than ten. V and J are TRBV19 and TRBJ1-2; TRBD1 agrees at 8 bases. V was pared by 6 bases and J by 3 bases, with 3 bases of the junction left unmatched. Germline values: CDR1 LNHDA, CDR2 SQIVND (reference sequence). The CDR3 loop spans 13 amino acids. The CDR3 region is CASSQDRDYGYTF. The CDR3 DNA reads as TGTGCCAGTAGCCAGGACAGGGACTATGGCTACACCTTC.

This clone was detected only a few times. This chain uses TRBV5-1 with TRBJ1-2; D ambiguous. The CDR3 loop spans 14 amino acids. Germline V gene data show CDR1 as SGHRS and CDR2 as YFSETQ. Trimming pared 4 bases from V and 8 bases from J, leaving 18 bases between. The CDR3 loop reads CASSGGRSLEGYTF. In nucleotides, the CDR3 is TGCGCCAGCAGCGGAGGGCGTTCGTTGGAGGGCTACACCTTC.

The V and J genes are TRBV29-1 and TRBJ1-2, with unresolved D. Deletions cut 2 bases from V and 7 bases from J, with 8 bases between. Looked up from germline, CDR1 is SQVTM and CDR2 is ANQGSEA. The CDR3 extends over 11 amino acids. Here the CDR3 reads CSVELGFGYTF. In nucleotides, the CDR3 is TGCAGCGTTGAACTGGGATTTGGCTACACCTTC.

The gene calls are TRBV4-2 and TRBJ1-1, with 7 bases aligning to TRBD1. V lost 0 bases and J lost 4; bases outside the gene matches: 2. Germline CDR1 reads LGHNA; CDR2 reads YNFKEQ. The CDR3 covers 14 residues. As DNA, the CDR3 is TGTGCCAGCAGCCAAGAGGAGGGGGCCACTGAAGCTTTCTTT. This sequence encodes CASSQEEGATEAFF.

This chain joins TRBV28 and TRBJ1-1; weak D call: TRBD1 (5 bases). V gave up 4 bases and J gave up 1 base, with 13 bases separating them. Germline V gene sequence: CDR1 MDHEN, CDR2 SYDVKM. The CDR3 spans 15 residues. The CDR3 here is CASSSPGYGNTEAFF. The CDR3 DNA sequence: TGTGCCAGCAGTTCCCCAGGGTATGGGAACACTGAAGCTTTCTTT.

The chain's CDR3 is CATSTSTGPSYEQYF. The CDR3 bases are TGTGCCACCAGCACCAGTACCGGGCCTTCCTACGAGCAGTACTTC. The rearrangement joins TRBV15 to TRBJ2-7; no clear D gene. CDR1 LNHNV and CDR2 YYDKDF come from the germline V gene (reference sequence). With 4 bases removed from V and 1 base from J, the gap between germline ends came to 14 bases. This CDR3 has 15 residues.

The chain recombines TRBV9 with TRBJ2-3, with D unclear. V shed 2 bases and J shed 0 bases, with 10 bases lying between them. There are 15 residues in the CDR3. Germline V CDR1 and CDR2: SGDLS, YYNGEE. The CDR3 region has the DNA TGTGCCAGCAGCGTCAGGCGTACTAGCACAGATACGCAGTATTTT. Translation gives CASSVRRTSTDTQYF. The full variable domain, rest sourced from reference TRBV9 and TRBJ2-3, is DSGVTQTPKHLITATGQRVTLRCSPRSGDLSVYWYQQSLDQGLQFLIQYYNGEERAKGNILERFSAQQFPDLHSELNLSSLELGDSALYFCASSVRRTSTDTQYFGPGTRLTVL.

This clone was picked up one time. This chain joins TRBV30 and TRBJ1-1; possibly TRBD1 for D (5 bases). In germline, CDR1 is GTSNPN, CDR2 SVGIG (reference sequence). The CDR3 consists of 14 residues. V dropped 4 bases and J dropped 0 bases, with 12 bases sitting between them. The DNA for the CDR3 is TGTGCCTGGACCAAGGGACTGATGAACACTGAAGCTTTCTTT. Translated: CAWTKGLMNTEAFF.

The V gene is TRBV7-3, the J gene TRBJ1-6; possibly TRBD1 for D (6 bases). V lost 2 bases and J lost 10, with 15 bases in between. Germline-derived CDR1 and CDR2 are SGHTA and FQGTGA. There are 15 residues in the CDR3. This CDR3 reads CASSLDNQGRSPLHF. CDR3 nucleotide sequence: TGTGCCAGCAGCTTAGATAATCAGGGGAGATCACCCCTCCACTTT. Looking up the rest from reference TRBV7-3 and TRBJ1-6 gives the full variable domain: GAGVSQTPSNKVTEKGKYVELRCDPISGHTALYWYRQSLGQGPEFLIYFQGTGAADDSGLPNDRFFAVRPEGSVSTLKIQRTERGDSAVYLCASSLDNQGRSPLHFGNGTRLTVT.

The sample holds one count of this clone. The chain combines TRBV18 with TRBJ1-1; no clear D gene. V lost 1 base and J lost 4, with 19 bases in between. The germline V gene encodes CDR1 KGHSH and CDR2 LQKENI. This CDR3 has 17 amino acids. The CDR3 here is CASSPLSPQVSTTEAFF. The CDR3 DNA sequence: TGTGCCAGCTCACCACTCTCGCCCCAGGTATCGACCACTGAAGCTTTCTTT. The full variable domain, completed using reference TRBV18 and TRBJ1-1, is NAGVMQNPRHLVRRRGQEARLRCSPMKGHSHVYWYRQLPEEGLKFMVYLQKENIIDESGMPKERFSAEFPKEGPSILRIQQVVRGDSAAYFCASSPLSPQVSTTEAFFGQGTRLTVV.

The chain uses TRBV5-5 and TRBJ2-7; no clear D gene. The CDR3 sequence is 13 residues long. V shed 0 bases and J shed 1 base, with 5 bases lying between them. Germline CDR1 and CDR2: SGHKS and YYEKEE (reference sequence). The CDR3 nucleotides are TGTGCCAGCAGCTTGGACAGATCCTACGAGCAGTACTTC. It is translated as CASSLDRSYEQYF.

The chain employs TRBV5-6 and TRBJ2-7; 10 positions match TRBD2. The J segment lost 4 bases and the V segment lost 1 base, leaving 2 bases of the junction unmatched. Germline lookup yields CDR1 SGHDT and CDR2 YYEEEE. The CDR3 totals 14 residues. CDR3 DNA sequence: TGTGCCAGCAGCTTGCTAGCGGGGGAATACGAGCAGTACTTC. Residues: CASSLLAGEYEQYF.

This chain connects TRBV28 to TRBJ1-2; D perhaps matches TRBD1 (5 bases). This CDR3 is built from 13 residues. V was trimmed by 4 bases and J by 3 bases, leaving 9 bases between them. Germline-derived CDR1 and CDR2 are MDHEN and SYDVKM. The chain's CDR3 is CASSYGGDYGYTF. CDR3 sequence (DNA): TGTGCCAGCAGTTACGGGGGGGACTATGGCTACACCTTC.

A single count supports this clone. The chain recombines TRBV11-2 with TRBJ2-3; D gene uncertain. Germline V CDR1 and CDR2: SGHAT, FQNNGV. This CDR3 comprises 15 residues. V was cut by 1 base and J by 6 bases, with 14 bases left in between. The CDR3 loop is CASSLGNPLTDTQYF. CDR3 nucleotide sequence: TGTGCCAGCAGCTTAGGGAACCCGTTAACTGATACGCAGTATTTT.

V is TRBV7-2 and J is TRBJ1-2, with TRBD1 identical over 9 bases. Germline V gene data show CDR1 as SGHTA and CDR2 as FQGNSA. This CDR3 has 13 amino acids. J gave up 8 bases and V 2 bases, and 3 bases lay outside the gene matches. CDR3 coding DNA: TGTGCCAGCAGCTTAACAGGGGGCCAAGGCTACACCTTC. It yields the protein CASSLTGGQGYTF. Using reference TRBV7-2 and TRBJ1-2 for the parts outside the CDR3, the full variable domain is GAGVSQSPSNKVTEKGKDVELRCDPISGHTALYWYRQSLGQGLEFLIYFQGNSAPDKSGLPSDRFSAERTGGSVSTLTIQRTQQEDSAVYLCASSLTGGQGYTFGSGTRLTVV.